The clone carrying this T cell receptor beta chain was detected only once. Its antigen remains unknown. Stated time point: pre-treatment sample, taken before nivolumab and TIL therapy. These data come from a study of TIL therapy for anti-PD-1-resistant metastatic lung cancer. Study background: Median patient age was approximately 59, ranging about 35-80 years.

Sequencing used immunoSEQ v3. Sequencing depth was about 2 million read pairs for survey level, 5-6 million for deep. Only in-frame clones appear in the TCRdb table, and some are missing; sequencing was by immunoSEQ multiplex PCR. The table has about 20,000 clones, about 71% seen once; the top ten hold roughly 1.9%. From germline, CDR1 is DFQATT and CDR2 SNEGSKA (reference sequence). J was trimmed by 4 bases and V by 3 bases; bases with no gene match: 9. The CDR3 is 15 residues long. Study-level points and caveats: The cohort had more treatment-naive, never-smoker and oncogene-addicted patients than typical. TIL clonotype persistence in blood showed no apparent association with response.

The sequence came from a person aged 25-85 years with non-small cell lung cancer. Sequencing was performed on blood, taken at baseline. The rearrangement uses TRBV20-1 and TRBJ2-7; 10 nucleotides match TRBD2. The CDR3 nucleotides are TGCAGTGCTAGTGTCAGTAGCGGGAGGAGGTACGAGCAGTACTTC. It yields the protein CSASVSSGRRYEQYF.